One and the same sample provided the 15 T cell receptor beta chains below, sequenced in a study of OX40 agonist ivuxolimab in advanced cancers. This table comes from immunoSEQ multiplex PCR, and its TCRdb copy is limited to in-frame clones, with some not included. In the table there are about 73,000 clones, roughly 90% of which are singletons. This specimen was CD4+ or CD8+ T cells sorted from blood, taken in a trial of the OX40 agonist ivuxolimab. All receptors derive from an adult with an advanced solid tumor such as melanoma, head and neck, liver or kidney cancer.

The chain employs TRBV27 and TRBJ2-1; D not certain. V was shortened by 4 bases and J by 1 base, with 17 bases between the two germline ends. In germline, CDR1 is MNHEY, CDR2 SMNVEV (reference sequence). This CDR3 is built from 17 residues. The CDR3 here is CASSWDPDSESYNEQFF. The DNA for the CDR3 is TGTGCCAGCAGTTGGGATCCCGATTCAGAATCCTACAATGAGCAGTTCTTC.

The gene calls are TRBV29-1 and TRBJ2-7; D possibly corresponds to TRBD2 (5 bases). V was shortened by 7 bases and J by 3 bases, with 13 bases between the two germline ends. CDR1 SQVTM and CDR2 ANQGSEA come from the germline V gene. The CDR3 is 12 amino acids. The DNA of the CDR3 is TGCAGCGCAGGTCATGCGGGCTACGAGCAGTACTTC. Protein: CSAGHAGYEQYF.

This chain connects TRBV4-2 to TRBJ1-2; D might be TRBD1 (5 bases). The V and J ends lost 1 base and 2 bases respectively, with 14 bases between them. Germline CDR1 and CDR2: LGHNA and YNFKEQ. This CDR3 has 16 residues. The CDR3 region has the DNA TGTGCCAGCAGCCAAGCTCGGGGGTTGATCAACTATGGCTACACCTTC. It specifies CASSQARGLINYGYTF.

The rearrangement uses TRBV9 and TRBJ2-1, with 9 bases matching TRBD1. Germline CDR1 SGDLS, CDR2 YYNGEE. J lost 5 bases, V lost 0 bases, and 6 bases had no gene match. The CDR3 runs 16 residues. CDR3 protein: CASSVGGTGKDNEQFF. In nucleotides, the CDR3 is TGTGCCAGCAGCGTAGGAGGGACAGGGAAGGACAATGAGCAGTTCTTC.

This clone was observed a single time. This rearrangement joins TRBV13 to TRBJ2-7; perhaps TRBD1 as D (6 bases). CDR3 size: 16 residues. The V gene's germline CDR1 is PRHDT and CDR2 FYEKMQ (reference sequence). Trimming removed 4 bases at V and 0 bases at J, with 16 bases between. The CDR3: CASSSRYRDTSYEQYF. The DNA for the CDR3 is TGTGCCAGCAGCTCCCGATACCGGGACACCTCCTACGAGCAGTACTTC.

The rearrangement joins TRBV14 to TRBJ2-7, with 8 bases matching TRBD1. Germline V gene lookup returns CDR1 SGHDN and CDR2 FVKESK. The CDR3 contains 14 residues. The trim removed 1 base at V and 5 bases at J, leaving 4 bases unmatched. This CDR3 is CASSQGAGGNEQYF. CDR3 in DNA: TGTGCCAGCAGCCAAGGGGCAGGGGGCAACGAGCAGTACTTC.

The CDR3 DNA reads as TGCGCCAGCAGCCAAGAACGAGGGGGCGCTTTTTCCAACTATGGCTACACCTTC. The encoded protein is CASSQERGGAFSNYGYTF. V usage is TRBV4-3 and J usage is TRBJ1-2; 7 bases match TRBD1. CDR1 and CDR2 (germline): LGHNA, YSLEER. The CDR3 is 18 residues long. Trimming took 0 bases from V and 2 from J; bases not matched to a gene: 12.

The rearrangement joins TRBV5-6 to TRBJ2-3; no firm D call. The CDR3 is 15 amino acids. V was cut by 0 bases and J by 0 bases, with 8 bases left in between. Per germline, CDR1 SGHDT and CDR2 YYEEEE. This chain's CDR3 is CASSLVPGSTDTQYF. The CDR3 DNA reads as TGTGCCAGCAGCTTGGTACCTGGTAGCACAGATACGCAGTATTTT. The complete variable domain, with remaining parts taken from reference TRBV5-6 and TRBJ2-3, reads DAGVTQSPTHLIKTRGQQVTLRCSPKSGHDTVSWYQQALGQGPQFIFQYYEEEERQRGNFPDRFSGHQFPNYSSELNVNALLLGDSALYLCASSLVPGSTDTQYFGPGTRLTVL.

This chain's CDR3 is CASSKRGDGQPQHF. The CDR3 DNA is TGTGCCAGCAGCAAGCGGGGGGATGGGCAGCCCCAGCATTTT. This chain connects TRBV9 to TRBJ1-5; D perhaps matches TRBD1 (5 bases). V lost 4 bases, J lost 7 bases, and 15 bases lay in between. The length of the CDR3 is 14 residues. Germline V CDR1 and CDR2: SGDLS, YYNGEE.

The genes are TRBV9 and TRBJ1-1, with no clear D. The CDR3 covers 17 residues. V lost 4 bases, J lost 0 bases, and 19 bases lay in between. Looked up from germline, CDR1 is SGDLS and CDR2 is YYNGEE. CDR3 nucleotide sequence: TGTGCCAGCAGCCCAGGAGATTCGAGGTATCTGAACACTGAAGCTTTCTTT. This gives the protein CASSPGDSRYLNTEAFF.

V is TRBV2 and J is TRBJ1-1; no reliable D call. CDR3 size: 14 residues. The V end lost 1 base, the J end lost 4 bases, and 10 bases lay between the germline ends. In germline, CDR1 is SNHLY, CDR2 FYNNEI. The CDR3 DNA follows: TGTGCCAGCAGTGAAGTATATGGGAGCACTGAAGCTTTCTTT. Protein sequence: CASSEVYGSTEAFF.

The V gene is TRBV11-2, the J gene TRBJ1-1; D is perhaps TRBD1 (5 bases). The CDR3 is 16 residues long. Trimming removed 2 bases from V and 4 bases from J, with 17 bases in between. Germline V lookup: CDR1 SGHAT, CDR2 FQNNGV. CDR3 coding DNA: TGTGCCAGCAGCTTAAGGGTTTATGGGGGAGGCACTGAAGCTTTCTTT. Translated, it gives CASSLRVYGGGTEAFF.

J is TRBJ1-1 and V is TRBV11-2, with 8 bases fitting TRBD1. Germline V gene sequence: CDR1 SGHAT, CDR2 FQNNGV. CDR3 size: 14 residues. The V segment lost 5 bases and the J segment 5 bases; nucleotides outside the gene matches: 7. This CDR3 is CASSQTGEETEAFF. The CDR3, as DNA: TGTGCCAGCAGCCAGACAGGGGAGGAGACTGAAGCTTTCTTT.

The chain carries TRBV9 and TRBJ1-4; tentatively, D is TRBD1 (5 bases). Germline CDR1 and CDR2: SGDLS and YYNGEE. The CDR3 contains 14 residues. The germline V and J ends were trimmed by 0 bases and 7 bases, with 10 bases remaining between them. CDR3 region: CASSVASGSEKLFF. The CDR3 nucleotides read TGTGCCAGCAGCGTAGCTTCAGGGAGTGAAAAACTGTTTTTT.

This chain uses TRBV28 with TRBJ1-5; TRBD1 agrees at 11 bases. The trim removed 6 bases at V and 7 bases at J, leaving 5 bases unmatched. The CDR3 runs to 14 residues. Germline-derived CDR1 and CDR2 are MDHEN and SYDVKM. The CDR3 sequence is CASSLDRGRQPQHF. CDR3 bases: TGTGCCAGCAGCTTGGACAGGGGGCGGCAGCCCCAGCATTTT.